Included here is one TCR beta chain sequence, with context. What it binds is not known. Germline V CDR1 and CDR2: SGHAT, FQDESV (reference sequence). CDR3 length equals 14 residues. With V trimmed by 7 bases and J by 3 bases, 7 bases remained unmatched. Via MiXCR, TCRdb re-called the 5' RACE reads, giving one row per CDR3 protein. The sample includes approximately 340,000 distinct CDR3 sequences, over 10% of them seen just once. This sample was included in a study of T-cell memory formation after mild COVID-19. Overall study results and limits: The main location of contracting CD4+ clones was CM and EM, and that of contracting CD8+ clones was EMRA. Pre-infection memory harbored some responding clones, suggesting cross-reactive memory joined.

The source of this sequence is a man aged 18 to 30 who had mild COVID-19 (a few samples of this study predate the infection). Cell type and time point are not known. Source material: PBMCs or a T cell subset sorted from them (not recorded which). The chain employs TRBV11-1 and TRBJ2-3; 7 nucleotides agree with TRBD1. The CDR3 nucleotides read TGTGCCAGCACCGGGGACAGCCAAACAGATACGCAGTATTTT. It is translated as CASTGDSQTDTQYF.